This is a list of T cell receptor beta chains from one sample in a study of cytomegalovirus exposure and HLA in healthy donors. TCRdb keeps only in-frame clones here, not all; method: immunoSEQ multiplex PCR. The sample includes roughly 160,000 clones, 73% of them seen just once. The specimen sequenced was PBMCs. The receptors originated from a woman younger than 35 in good health and CMV-seropositive. CDR3s include the opening cysteine and the closing phenylalanine or tryptophan. D genes are given only for firm matches. Clone size is not always given. Where it is, it says once, few, many or a class for expanded clones.

j_call v_call clone_size d_call cdr3_nt cdr3_aa
TRBJ1-2 TRBV6-5 NA NA TGTGCCAGCAGTTACTCGAAGTCGGAGTATGGCTACACCTTC CASSYSKSEYGYTF
TRBJ2-7 TRBV7-2 NA TRBD2 TGTGCCAGCAGCGCGGGACTAGCGGGAGGGTACGAGCAGTACTTC CASSAGLAGGYEQYF
TRBJ1-1 TRBV5-1 NA TRBD1 TGCGCCAGCAGCTTCGAGACAGGGTTGTCTGAAGCTTTCTTT CASSFETGLSEAFF
TRBJ1-1 TRBV18 NA NA TGTGCCAGCTCACCAGGGGGGGGGATTAACACTGAAGCTTTCTTT CASSPGGGINTEAFF
TRBJ1-2 TRBV5-4 NA NA TGTGCCAGCAGCTTGACAGGGTCAAGCTATGGCTACACCTTC CASSLTGSSYGYTF
TRBJ1-2 TRBV19 NA NA TGTGCCACCTGGGCCTTAAGTGGCTACACCTTC CATWALSGYTF
TRBJ2-5 TRBV15 NA TRBD1 TGTGCCACCAGCGCCGGGACAGGGGATGGGGAGACCCAGTACTTC CATSAGTGDGETQYF
TRBJ2-7 TRBV4-1 NA TRBD1 TGCGCCAGCAGCTTAGTTCGGACAGGGGGACTCCACGAGCAGTACTTC CASSLVRTGGLHEQYF
TRBJ2-7 TRBV4-3 NA NA TGCGCCAGCAGCCAAGCAACAGGCCGCTACGAGCAGTACTTC CASSQATGRYEQYF
TRBJ2-1 TRBV9 NA TRBD2 TGTGCCAGCAGCGCTAGCGGGGATTCCTACAATGAGCAGTTCTTC CASSASGDSYNEQFF
TRBJ2-7 TRBV4-3 NA NA TGCGCCAGCAGCCAACAGGTTTCCTACGAGCAGTACTTC CASSQQVSYEQYF
TRBJ1-5 TRBV2 NA NA TGTGCCAGCAGTCTTCAGGGAGGTAATCAGCCCCAGCATTTT CASSLQGGNQPQHF
TRBJ1-4 TRBV13 NA NA TGTGCCAGCAGGCTACACCGGGTTGAAAAACTGTTTTTT CASRLHRVEKLFF
TRBJ1-3 TRBV7-9 NA NA TGTGCCAGCAGCCAGGGGAAGCAAAACACCATATATTTT CASSQGKQNTIYF
TRBJ2-7 TRBV4-1 NA TRBD1 TGCGCCAGCAGCCAAGAGACAGGGACCTACGAGCAGTACTTC CASSQETGTYEQYF
TRBJ2-7 TRBV7-2 NA NA TGTGCCAGCAGCATCCGGAGCCGAGGGCCCTACGAGCAGTACTTC CASSIRSRGPYEQYF
TRBJ2-7 TRBV27 NA NA TGTGCCAGCAGTTTATACCCGGTTAAGGAGGAATACGAGCAGTACTTC CASSLYPVKEEYEQYF
TRBJ2-7 TRBV9 once TRBD1 TGTGCCAGCAGTCACGACAGGGATCCCTACGAGCAGTACTTC CASSHDRDPYEQYF
TRBJ2-7 TRBV7-9 NA TRBD1 TGTGCCAGCAGCTTCCAGGGGGCCCAACCCTACGAGCAGTACTTC CASSFQGAQPYEQYF
TRBJ2-3 TRBV5-4 NA TRBD2 TGTGCCAGCAGGGGAGGGACCCTCGATCCAGATACGCAGTATTTT CASRGGTLDPDTQYF